The 28 T cell receptor beta chains below were found in one sample sequenced in a study of cytomegalovirus exposure and HLA in healthy donors. This table comes from immunoSEQ multiplex PCR, and its TCRdb copy is limited to in-frame clones, with some not included. The sample has 250,000 to 400,000 clones, roughly 90% seen once. The source material was PBMCs. The receptors shown here come from a woman aged 25 to 39 in good health and CMV-seropositive.

The chain recombines TRBV28 with TRBJ2-7; D is undetermined. V was cut by 2 bases and J by 2 bases, with 13 bases left in between. Germline-derived CDR1 and CDR2 are MDHEN and SYDVKM. CDR3 length: 15 residues. CDR3 loop: CASSLVIRAPYEQYF. CDR3 DNA: TGTGCCAGCAGTTTAGTAATCCGGGCACCCTACGAGCAGTACTTC.

The V gene is TRBV4-3, the J gene TRBJ2-3, with D possibly called TRBD1 or TRBD2 (5 bases each). Trimming shortened V by 1 base and J by 3 bases, and 14 bases separated the two germline ends. This CDR3 region has 16 residues. Germline CDR1 and CDR2: LGHNA and YSLEER. The CDR3 is CASSQAGAAVTDTQYF. The CDR3 nucleotides read TGCGCCAGCAGCCAAGCCGGGGCCGCGGTTACAGATACGCAGTATTTT.

V usage is TRBV27 and J usage is TRBJ1-1, with 8 bases that match TRBD1. This CDR3 region has 14 residues. The germline V gene encodes CDR1 MNHEY and CDR2 SMNVEV (reference sequence). The trim removed 2 bases at V and 4 bases at J, leaving 3 bases unmatched. The CDR3 sequence: CASSLATGGTEAFF. The DNA of the CDR3 is TGTGCCAGCAGTTTAGCCACAGGGGGCACTGAAGCTTTCTTT.

The J gene is TRBJ1-2, the V gene TRBV4-3, with D tentatively TRBD1 (6 bases). The CDR3 sequence is 16 residues long. CDR1 is LGHNA and CDR2 is YSLEER in the germline V gene. With 4 bases removed from V and 4 bases from J, the gap between germline ends came to 19 bases. The DNA of the CDR3 is TGCGCCAGCAGCCTCCAGCGCCAGGGGCTCCTCTATGGCTACACCTTC. Protein: CASSLQRQGLLYGYTF.

This clone turned up a few times. The chain links TRBV9 to TRBJ1-1, with D unclear. Germline V gives CDR1 SGDLS, CDR2 YYNGEE. The CDR3 is 12 amino acids. Trimming removed 4 bases from V and 4 bases from J, with 8 bases in between. The DNA for the CDR3 is TGTGCCAGCAGCTCACTGGGCACTGAAGCTTTCTTT. Amino acids: CASSSLGTEAFF.

This clone was observed once. This CDR3 is CASSPSGKETQYF. The CDR3, as DNA: TGCGCCAGCAGCCCTTCAGGGAAAGAGACCCAGTACTTC. The V gene is TRBV5-1, the J gene TRBJ2-5, with D perhaps matching TRBD1 (5 bases). Trimming shortened V by 4 bases and J by 3 bases, and 10 bases separated the two germline ends. Germline CDR1 and CDR2: SGHRS and YFSETQ. This CDR3 comprises 13 residues.

The rearrangement links TRBV18 to TRBJ1-2; D might be TRBD1 (5 bases). V was shortened by 3 bases and J by 5 bases, with 22 bases between the two germline ends. CDR1 KGHSH and CDR2 LQKENI come from the germline V gene. The CDR3 sequence is 17 residues long. This CDR3 reads CASSPDVGTGSLYGYTF. The DNA for the CDR3 is TGTGCCAGCTCACCCGACGTTGGGACGGGTTCACTTTATGGCTACACCTTC.

The CDR3 DNA sequence: TGCGCCAGCAGCCAAGTTAGTGACCCTGCTCGGGAGCAGTACTTC. Translated: CASSQVSDPAREQYF. V gene TRBV4-3 combines with J gene TRBJ2-7, with D unclear. V lost 1 base to trimming and J lost 7 bases, with 17 bases between them. The CDR3 sequence is 15 residues long. Germline CDR1 is LGHNA and CDR2 is YSLEER.

V and J are TRBV28 and TRBJ2-7; 8 nucleotides line up with TRBD1. CDR3 length equals 14 residues. CDR1 MDHEN and CDR2 SYDVKM come from the germline V gene. The trim removed 6 bases at V and 3 bases at J, leaving 7 bases unmatched. CDR3 DNA sequence: TGTGCCAGCAGCATCAGGGGGCCAGGCTACGAGCAGTACTTC. Translation gives CASSIRGPGYEQYF.

The rearrangement links TRBV5-1 to TRBJ2-3, with 8 bases aligning to TRBD1. V was clipped by 4 bases and J by 1 base; unmatched bases: 5. The CDR3 covers 15 residues. Per the germline V gene, CDR1 is SGHRS and CDR2 is YFSETQ. Here the CDR3 reads CASSPADRGTDTQYF. The CDR3 nucleotides read TGCGCCAGCAGCCCGGCGGACAGGGGCACAGATACGCAGTATTTT.

In this sample, this clone turned up once. V gene TRBV27 combines with J gene TRBJ2-1; 7 nucleotides line up with TRBD1. Germline CDR1 reads MNHEY; CDR2 reads SMNVEV (reference sequence). The CDR3 spans 16 residues. The J segment lost 0 bases and the V segment lost 4 bases, leaving 6 bases of the junction unmatched. CDR3 sequence (DNA): TGTGCCAGCAGTTACCCGACAGGGAACTCCTACAATGAGCAGTTCTTC. This sequence encodes CASSYPTGNSYNEQFF.

The chain joins TRBV28 to TRBJ2-1; TRBD2 matches at 7 bases. With V trimmed by 4 bases and J by 4 bases, 16 bases remained unmatched. The CDR3 totals 18 residues. Germline V CDR1 and CDR2: MDHEN, SYDVKM. The CDR3 region is CASSSPPRGRRPYNEQFF. CDR3 nucleotides: TGTGCCAGCAGTTCACCACCTCGCGGGAGAAGACCGTACAATGAGCAGTTCTTC.

This clone was recorded once. This chain connects TRBV5-8 to TRBJ1-4, with a weak D call TRBD1 (6 bases). Germline values: CDR1 SGHTS, CDR2 YDEGEE. Trimming cost V 7 bases and J 7 bases, with 17 bases left between them. This CDR3 region has 14 residues. The CDR3 reads CASGLDSLIEKLFF. In DNA, the CDR3 is TGTGCCAGCGGGTTGGACAGCCTTATTGAAAAACTGTTTTTT.

This chain connects TRBV13 to TRBJ2-3, with D tentatively TRBD2 (5 bases). Germline lookup yields CDR1 PRHDT and CDR2 FYEKMQ (reference sequence). This CDR3 region has 15 residues. The V end lost 0 bases, the J end lost 6 bases, and 13 bases lay between the germline ends. The CDR3 here is CASSLGLTRGDTQYF. As DNA, the CDR3 is TGTGCCAGCAGCTTAGGCCTGACTCGAGGGGATACGCAGTATTTT.

This clone was counted a single time. The chain has TRBV6-5 and TRBJ2-1; TRBD1 agrees at 8 bases. This CDR3 is built from 14 residues. V lost 5 bases to trimming and J lost 8 bases; unmatched junction nucleotides: 8. Germline CDR1 reads MNHEY; CDR2 reads SVGAGI. CDR3 sequence: CASSEDRVKDEQFF. The CDR3 nucleotides read TGTGCCAGCAGTGAGGACAGGGTAAAGGATGAGCAGTTCTTC.

This clone has just a few counts. The genes are TRBV29-1 and TRBJ2-7; 11 bases are shared with TRBD1. V dropped 2 bases and J dropped 4; count of bases not matched to a gene: 4. The V gene's germline CDR1 is SQVTM and CDR2 ANQGSEA. The CDR3 length is 14 residues. CDR3 nucleotide sequence: TGCAGCGTTGAATACGGGACAGGGGGGTACGAGCAGTACTTC. Its translation: CSVEYGTGGYEQYF.

V is TRBV6-4 and J is TRBJ2-2; no clear D. The V gene's germline CDR1 is MRHNA and CDR2 SNTAGT. CDR3 size: 14 residues. The V end was cut by 2 bases, the J end by 4 bases, with 8 bases between. CDR3 in DNA: TGTGCCAGCAGTGACAGGGAAGGCACCGGGGAGCTGTTTTTT. Translated, it gives CASSDREGTGELFF.

The chain joins TRBV2 to TRBJ2-7; D is unclear. This CDR3 comprises 14 residues. Germline-derived CDR1 and CDR2 are SNHLY and FYNNEI. Trimming pared 6 bases from V and 7 bases from J, leaving 19 bases between. This CDR3 is CASSPGPQSWEQYF. The CDR3 DNA is TGTGCCAGCAGCCCCGGGCCACAAAGCTGGGAGCAGTACTTC.

The count of this clone is one. This chain joins TRBV4-1 and TRBJ1-1; TRBD1 is a possible D gene (6 bases). The CDR3 runs 16 residues. Germline CDR1 and CDR2: MGHRA and YSYEKL. The V and J ends lost 4 bases and 0 bases respectively, with 15 bases between them. CDR3 region: CASSPRGGAMNTEAFF. Written as DNA, the CDR3 is TGCGCCAGCAGCCCCAGGGGTGGGGCAATGAACACTGAAGCTTTCTTT.

The chain combines TRBV11-2 with TRBJ1-2, with D perhaps matching TRBD1 (6 bases). CDR1 and CDR2 (germline): SGHAT, FQNNGV. V was pared by 5 bases and J by 4 bases, with 17 bases between. This CDR3 has 15 residues. CDR3 amino acids: CASSHPLTGTYGYTF. The CDR3 nucleotides read TGTGCCAGCAGCCACCCGCTAACAGGGACCTATGGCTACACCTTC.

The CDR3: CASSLGQGPDYGYTF. In nucleotides, the CDR3 is TGCGCCAGCAGCCTTGGACAGGGGCCCGACTATGGCTACACCTTC. The chain joins TRBV4-1 to TRBJ1-2; TRBD1 matches at 9 bases. The germline V gene encodes CDR1 MGHRA and CDR2 YSYEKL. Trimming removed 4 bases from V and 3 bases from J; junction bases left unmatched: 6. The CDR3 is made up of 15 amino acids.

CDR3 DNA: TGTGCCAGCAGCTTAAACAACGGGGACACTGAAGCTTTCTTT. It is translated as CASSLNNGDTEAFF. This chain links TRBV7-9 with TRBJ1-1; D remains ambiguous. V gave up 2 bases and J gave up 3 bases, with 10 bases separating them. CDR3 length equals 14 residues. Germline lookup yields CDR1 SEHNR and CDR2 FQNEAQ (reference sequence).

This chain links TRBV4-1 with TRBJ1-1; unclear D gene. The CDR3 has 15 amino acids. Per the germline V gene, CDR1 is MGHRA and CDR2 is YSYEKL. V was trimmed by 0 bases and J by 0 bases, leaving 8 bases between them. Here the CDR3 DNA reads TGCGCCAGCAGCCAAGATGGGTCGGTGAACACTGAAGCTTTCTTT. This translates into CASSQDGSVNTEAFF.

This chain uses TRBV5-1 with TRBJ2-1; possible D gene TRBD2, 6 bases. Trimming removed 0 bases at V and 9 bases at J, with 16 bases between. The CDR3 sequence is 15 residues long. Germline lookup yields CDR1 SGHRS and CDR2 YFSETQ. The CDR3 nucleotides read TGCGCCAGCAGCTTGGCCGGAGTGGGACTCGGTGAGCAGTTCTTC. Its translation: CASSLAGVGLGEQFF.

This clone was detected a few times. V usage is TRBV28 and J usage is TRBJ1-1; possibly TRBD1 for D (5 bases). The CDR3 extends over 15 amino acids. Trimming stripped 7 bases from V and 4 bases from J, with 19 bases between. From germline, CDR1 is MDHEN and CDR2 SYDVKM. CDR3 DNA: TGTGCCAGCATCCTGTGGAGTGGGGCGGCCACTGAAGCTTTCTTT. This sequence encodes CASILWSGAATEAFF.

The rearrangement uses TRBV4-3 and TRBJ2-1; 9 nucleotides agree with TRBD2. Germline CDR1 reads LGHNA; CDR2 reads YSLEER. The V segment lost 4 bases and the J segment 13 bases; nucleotides outside the gene matches: 5. CDR3 length: 12 amino acids. CDR3 loop: CASSLPSGTQFF. The DNA of the CDR3 is TGCGCCAGCAGCCTACCTAGCGGGACCCAGTTCTTC.

This chain connects TRBV27 to TRBJ2-1; no reliable D call. Per the germline V gene, CDR1 is MNHEY and CDR2 is SMNVEV (reference sequence). V lost 1 base to trimming and J lost 9 bases, with 16 bases between them. The CDR3 is 15 amino acids. The CDR3 loop is CASSLWVSAPGEQFF. The CDR3 bases are TGTGCCAGCAGTTTATGGGTGTCCGCGCCGGGTGAGCAGTTCTTC.

J is TRBJ1-2 and V is TRBV6-1; 8 bases match TRBD1. Germline CDR1 and CDR2: MNHNS and SASEGT. This CDR3 region has 13 residues. With V trimmed by 4 bases and J by 7 bases, 5 bases remained unmatched. CDR3 sequence: CASSAAGGPGYTF. The CDR3 DNA follows: TGTGCCAGCAGTGCAGCAGGGGGCCCTGGCTACACCTTC.